A single sample gave rise to the 18 T cell receptor beta chains below, sequenced in a study of identical twins. TCRdb independently ran MiXCR on the 5' RACE reads; one entry per CDR3 protein. The table has approximately 210,000 distinct CDR3 sequences, over 8% seen once; the top ten hold about 5.2%. Sequenced sample: memory (CD45RO+) T cells sorted from blood. Receptors originate from a woman between 18 and 29 years old in good health.

This clonotype came up a few times. V and J are TRBV29-1 and TRBJ2-3, with 8 positions matching TRBD2. Germline trimming cut 3 bases from V and 0 bases from J; bases unmatched to any gene: 11. This CDR3 has 17 residues. Germline CDR1 SQVTM, CDR2 ANQGSEA. The DNA for the CDR3 is TGCAGCGTTGATGATGGTCGGGGGGGACCTAGCACAGATACGCAGTATTTT. Encoded protein: CSVDDGRGGPSTDTQYF.

This sequence joins TRBV7-2 and TRBJ2-5; D is unclear. The CDR3 has 14 amino acids. CDR1 SGHTA and CDR2 FQGNSA come from the germline V gene. Trimming removed 1 base from V and 5 bases from J, with 11 bases in between. CDR3 region: CASSLVYRAETQYF. The CDR3 DNA reads TGTGCCAGCAGCTTAGTATATAGAGCTGAGACCCAGTACTTC.

This clonotype was seen a handful of times. V and J are TRBV7-7 and TRBJ2-3; TRBD1 is a possible D gene (5 bases). Germline CDR1 SSHAT, CDR2 FNYEAQ (reference sequence). The CDR3 runs 13 residues. The V end was cut by 6 bases, the J end by 6 bases, with 13 bases between. Here the CDR3 DNA reads TGTGCCAGCAGTATTGGGGCCGGGGATACGCAGTATTTT. It encodes CASSIGAGDTQYF.

This sequence joins TRBV2 and TRBJ2-1; 8 bases align to TRBD1. The germline V gene has CDR1 SNHLY and CDR2 FYNNEI. CDR3 length equals 14 residues. With 6 bases clipped from V and 6 bases from J, the junction kept 7 bases outside the gene matches. The CDR3 DNA follows: TGTGCCAGCAGAGGACAGGGAAATGTCAATGAGCAGTTCTTC. Translated, it gives CASRGQGNVNEQFF.

This clonotype was observed many times. The genes are TRBV20-1 and TRBJ1-5, with 8 bases identical to TRBD1. V shed 2 bases, J shed 5 bases, and the junction held 2 bases outside the gene matches. The CDR3 loop spans 13 amino acids. Germline CDR1 reads DFQATT; CDR2 reads SNEGSKA (reference sequence). The CDR3 coding sequence is TGCAGTGCTAGAAAACAGGGGGATCAGCCCCAGCATTTT. It translates to CSARKQGDQPQHF.

This clonotype was recorded many times. V is TRBV20-1 and J is TRBJ1-2, with 8 positions matching TRBD1. With 1 base clipped from V and 4 bases from J, the junction kept 11 bases outside the gene matches. Germline CDR1 and CDR2: DFQATT and SNEGSKA (reference sequence). There are 16 residues in the CDR3. CDR3 amino acids: CSARVTAGQAFYGYTF. The CDR3 DNA sequence: TGCAGTGCTAGAGTGACTGCGGGACAGGCATTCTATGGCTACACCTTC.

This clonotype was counted a few times. The rearrangement links TRBV3-1 to TRBJ2-7; tentative D call: TRBD2 (6 bases). The CDR3 length is 13 residues. V lost 4 bases, J lost 3 bases, and 10 bases lay in between. CDR1 and CDR2 (germline): LGHDT, YNNKEL (reference sequence). The CDR3 DNA reads as TGTGCCAGCAGCCTACTAGCAGGCTACGAGCAGTACTTC. It is translated as CASSLLAGYEQYF.

V is TRBV7-2 and J is TRBJ2-2; 7 nucleotides agree with TRBD2. V dropped 4 bases and J dropped 3; count of bases not matched to a gene: 5. This CDR3 region has 15 residues. CDR1 and CDR2 from the germline V gene are SGHTA and FQGNSA. CDR3 in amino acids: CASSSGGWYTGELFF. The CDR3 coding sequence is TGTGCCAGCAGCTCCGGGGGGTGGTACACCGGGGAGCTGTTTTTT.

As to this clonotype: A junction end diverges from the germline sequence, so it may reflect a read error. CDR3 sequence: CASSLGQGVADTQYF. The CDR3 DNA sequence: TGTGCTAGCAGCTTAGGCCAGGGGGTGGCTGATACGCAGTATTTT. This chain connects TRBV7-7 to TRBJ2-3; the match to TRBD1 covers 7 bases. This CDR3 has 15 residues. CDR1 and CDR2 (germline): SSHAT, FNYEAQ (reference sequence). The entire variable domain, with the rest obtained from reference TRBV7-7 and TRBJ2-3, is as follows: GAGVSQSPRYKVTKRGQDVTLRCDPISSHATLYWYQQALGQGPEFLTYFNYEAQPDKSGLPSDRFSAERPEGSISTLTIQRTEQRDSAMYRCASSLGQGVADTQYFGPGTRLTVL.

This clonotype came up many times. The chain links TRBV20-1 to TRBJ2-1; 12 nucleotides line up with TRBD2. The V gene end was trimmed by 6 bases and the J gene end by 6 bases; junction bases not matched to a gene: 6. There are 14 residues in the CDR3. Germline V CDR1 and CDR2: DFQATT, SNEGSKA (reference sequence). The CDR3 is CSATRTSGANEQFF. CDR3 DNA sequence: TGCAGTGCCACTCGGACTAGCGGGGCCAATGAGCAGTTCTTC.

Only a few counts were recorded for this clonotype. The chain has TRBV20-1 and TRBJ2-1, with 12 bases fitting TRBD2. The CDR3 sequence is 13 residues long. J lost 9 bases, V lost 5 bases, and 5 bases had no gene match. Germline lookup yields CDR1 DFQATT and CDR2 SNEGSKA (reference sequence). The chain's CDR3 is CSAYRLAGVEQFF. CDR3 nucleotides: TGCAGTGCTTACCGACTAGCGGGAGTTGAGCAGTTCTTC.

This clonotype occurred many times. This chain joins TRBV2 and TRBJ2-3; D unresolved. The CDR3 extends over 14 amino acids. CDR1 is SNHLY, CDR2 FYNNEI, per germline. V was shortened by 2 bases and J by 10 bases, with 16 bases between the two germline ends. The CDR3 bases are TGTGCCAGCAGTGAAAGTCCTGTGAACCTTTCGCAGTATTTT. Translating it yields CASSESPVNLSQYF.

The rearrangement uses TRBV10-2 and TRBJ2-5, with 11 bases identical to TRBD1. This CDR3 contains 17 residues. Trimming cost V 3 bases and J 4 bases; bases outside gene matches: 10. CDR1 is WSHSY and CDR2 is SAAADI in the germline V gene. CDR3 protein: CASSDSGTGGGLETQYF. The DNA for the CDR3 is TGCGCCAGCAGTGATTCCGGGACAGGGGGAGGGTTAGAGACCCAGTACTTC.

This clonotype has ten or more counts. The chain is built from TRBV12-3 or TRBV12-4 and TRBJ1-2, with a possible D match to TRBD1 (6 bases). V was pared by 6 bases and J by 7 bases, with 15 bases between. The CDR3 length is 13 residues. The DNA for the CDR3 is TGTGCCAGCAGGAAAACAGGGACGGGTGGCTACACCTTC. This sequence encodes CASRKTGTGGYTF.

This clonotype turned up a few times. This chain links TRBV20-1 with TRBJ2-5, with D unclear. V shed 3 bases and J shed 4 bases, with 12 bases lying between them. Germline V gives CDR1 DFQATT, CDR2 SNEGSKA (reference sequence). The CDR3 is made up of 13 amino acids. CDR3: CSASTVSGETQYF. As DNA, the CDR3 is TGCAGTGCTAGTACCGTGTCGGGAGAGACCCAGTACTTC.

This clonotype was seen at least ten times. This chain links TRBV3-1 with TRBJ2-4, with D perhaps matching TRBD1 or TRBD2 (5 bases each). Trimming pared 4 bases from V and 4 bases from J, leaving 11 bases between. The CDR3 runs 14 residues. CDR1 LGHDT and CDR2 YNNKEL come from the germline V gene (reference sequence). The CDR3 protein is CASSLRDRKNIQYF. The CDR3 region has the DNA TGTGCCAGCAGCCTACGGGACCGAAAAAACATTCAGTACTTC.

This clonotype was seen at least ten times. This rearrangement joins TRBV14 to TRBJ1-2; possible D gene TRBD1, 5 bases. Trimming pared 1 base from V and 1 base from J, leaving 10 bases between. The V gene's germline CDR1 is SGHDN and CDR2 FVKESK. The length of the CDR3 is 15 residues. The CDR3 here is CASSQVYGGNYGYTF. Written as DNA, the CDR3 is TGTGCCAGCAGCCAAGTCTATGGGGGTAACTATGGCTACACCTTC.

This clonotype was counted at least ten times. The chain is built from TRBV12-3 or TRBV12-4 and TRBJ2-3, with D tentatively TRBD2 (5 bases). The length of the CDR3 is 14 residues. V shed 5 bases and J shed 6 bases, with 15 bases lying between them. The chain's CDR3 is CASSRLTDTDTQYF. The CDR3 DNA reads TGTGCCAGCAGTCGACTAACAGATACGGATACGCAGTATTTT.